These T cell receptor beta chains were read from a single sample in a study of OX40 agonist ivuxolimab in advanced cancers. Generated by immunoSEQ multiplex PCR, the TCRdb table keeps only in-frame clones and is missing some. The data hold tens of thousands of clones, with roughly 92% observed a single time. The material sequenced was CD4+ or CD8+ T cells sorted from blood, taken in a trial of the OX40 agonist ivuxolimab. These receptors originate from an adult with an advanced solid tumor such as melanoma, head and neck, liver or kidney cancer. Both conserved end residues are part of each CDR3. A D gene is named only where the DNA matches it firmly. Some rows have no size entry. The others give once, few or many, or a class for an expanded clone.

clone_size: NA
d_call: NA
v_call: TRBV19
j_call: TRBJ1-5
cdr3_aa: CASSIVTGNQPQHF
cdr3_nt: TGTGCCAGTAGTATAGTAACAGGCAATCAGCCCCAGCATTTT

clone_size: NA
d_call: TRBD2
v_call: TRBV19
j_call: TRBJ2-1
cdr3_aa: CASSAGLAGYNEQFF
cdr3_nt: TGTGCCAGTAGTGCGGGACTAGCGGGTTACAATGAGCAGTTCTTC

clone_size: NA
d_call: TRBD1
v_call: TRBV6-5
j_call: TRBJ2-7
cdr3_aa: CASSTPGTGGYEQYF
cdr3_nt: TGTGCCAGCAGTACCCCCGGGACAGGGGGCTACGAGCAGTACTTC

clone_size: NA
d_call: TRBD1
v_call: TRBV9
j_call: TRBJ1-4
cdr3_aa: CASSAQTGINEKLFF
cdr3_nt: TGTGCCAGCAGCGCGCAGACAGGGATTAATGAAAAACTGTTTTTT

clone_size: NA
d_call: NA
v_call: TRBV7-8
j_call: TRBJ1-1
cdr3_aa: CASSLSQGEGNTEAFF
cdr3_nt: TGTGCCAGCAGCTTATCACAAGGCGAGGGGAACACTGAAGCTTTCTTT

clone_size: NA
d_call: TRBD1
v_call: TRBV12-5
j_call: TRBJ2-3
cdr3_aa: CASGFSAGGRVITDTQYF
cdr3_nt: TGTGCTAGTGGTTTCAGTGCAGGGGGCCGGGTAATCACAGATACGCAGTATTTT

clone_size: NA
d_call: NA
v_call: TRBV13
j_call: TRBJ2-7
cdr3_aa: CASSHRQSSYEQYF
cdr3_nt: TGTGCCAGCAGCCACCGACAGAGCTCCTACGAGCAGTACTTC

clone_size: NA
d_call: NA
v_call: TRBV7-9
j_call: TRBJ1-6
cdr3_aa: CASSDRTLNSPLHF
cdr3_nt: TGTGCCAGCAGCGATCGGACATTGAATTCACCCCTCCACTTT

clone_size: NA
d_call: TRBD2
v_call: TRBV6-1
j_call: TRBJ2-7
cdr3_aa: CASSESSGSPEQYF
cdr3_nt: TGTGCCAGCAGTGAATCTAGCGGGAGTCCCGAGCAGTACTTC

clone_size: NA
d_call: NA
v_call: TRBV11-3
j_call: TRBJ2-1
cdr3_aa: CASSLLGGRGDEQFF
cdr3_nt: TGTGCCAGCAGCTTGTTGGGCGGCAGGGGGGATGAGCAGTTCTTC

clone_size: NA
d_call: TRBD2
v_call: TRBV4-1
j_call: TRBJ2-7
cdr3_aa: CASSQDWRGVYSYEQYF
cdr3_nt: TGCGCCAGCAGCCAAGATTGGCGGGGGGTTTACTCCTACGAGCAGTACTTC

clone_size: NA
d_call: TRBD2
v_call: TRBV18
j_call: TRBJ2-2
cdr3_aa: CASSPPGIAGNTGELFF
cdr3_nt: TGTGCCAGCTCACCACCCGGGATAGCGGGGAACACCGGGGAGCTGTTTTTT

clone_size: once
d_call: NA
v_call: TRBV7-9
j_call: TRBJ2-7
cdr3_aa: CASSEQGPYEQYF
cdr3_nt: TGTGCCAGCAGTGAGCAGGGGCCCTACGAGCAGTACTTC

clone_size: NA
d_call: NA
v_call: TRBV5-1
j_call: TRBJ1-1
cdr3_aa: CASSLTGLGNTEAFF
cdr3_nt: TGCGCCAGCAGCTTGACAGGGCTGGGGAACACTGAAGCTTTCTTT

clone_size: NA
d_call: NA
v_call: TRBV10-3
j_call: TRBJ2-3
cdr3_aa: CAISGSVGADTQYF
cdr3_nt: TGTGCCATCAGTGGTAGCGTGGGGGCTGATACGCAGTATTTT

clone_size: NA
d_call: NA
v_call: TRBV6-6
j_call: TRBJ2-7
cdr3_aa: CASSYRNSYEQYF
cdr3_nt: TGTGCCAGCAGTTACAGGAATTCCTACGAGCAGTACTTC

clone_size: NA
d_call: TRBD1
v_call: TRBV5-1
j_call: TRBJ2-7
cdr3_aa: CASSLGYPGTGAYEQYF
cdr3_nt: TGCGCCAGCAGCTTGGGGTATCCGGGGACAGGGGCCTACGAGCAGTACTTC

clone_size: NA
d_call: NA
v_call: TRBV7-3
j_call: TRBJ2-1
cdr3_aa: CASSSRTGSSYNEQFF
cdr3_nt: TGTGCCAGCAGCTCCCGGACGGGAAGCTCCTACAATGAGCAGTTCTTC

clone_size: NA
d_call: NA
v_call: TRBV11-2
j_call: TRBJ2-7
cdr3_aa: CALGDRGQYF
cdr3_nt: TGTGCCTTGGGTGACCGGGGGCAGTACTTC

clone_size: NA
d_call: NA
v_call: TRBV27
j_call: TRBJ1-5
cdr3_aa: CASSLRGTFRGNQPQHF
cdr3_nt: TGTGCCAGCAGTTTGCGGGGGACATTTAGGGGCAATCAGCCCCAGCATTTT

clone_size: NA
d_call: TRBD2
v_call: TRBV2
j_call: TRBJ2-1
cdr3_aa: CASSGLAGALNEQFF
cdr3_nt: TGTGCCAGCAGTGGGCTAGCGGGAGCGCTAAATGAGCAGTTCTTC

clone_size: NA
d_call: TRBD1
v_call: TRBV6-5
j_call: TRBJ2-7
cdr3_aa: CAGGTGRLYEQYF
cdr3_nt: TGTGCCGGGGGGACAGGGCGTTTGTACGAGCAGTACTTC

clone_size: few
d_call: NA
v_call: TRBV28
j_call: TRBJ2-7
cdr3_aa: CASRPGGIYEQYF
cdr3_nt: TGTGCCAGCAGACCAGGGGGGATCTACGAGCAGTACTTC

clone_size: NA
d_call: TRBD1
v_call: TRBV7-9
j_call: TRBJ2-1
cdr3_aa: CASSFSLGQGNEQFF
cdr3_nt: TGTGCCAGCAGCTTTTCACTGGGACAGGGGAATGAGCAGTTCTTC

clone_size: NA
d_call: TRBD2
v_call: TRBV29-1
j_call: TRBJ2-1
cdr3_aa: CSVPGLAPPVDEQFF
cdr3_nt: TGCAGCGTACCAGGACTAGCCCCTCCCGTGGATGAGCAGTTCTTC

clone_size: NA
d_call: TRBD2
v_call: TRBV5-1
j_call: TRBJ2-3
cdr3_aa: CASSLALAGRSTDTQYF
cdr3_nt: TGCGCCAGCAGCTTGGCACTAGCGGGACGAAGCACAGATACGCAGTATTTT

clone_size: NA
d_call: TRBD1
v_call: TRBV5-4
j_call: TRBJ2-7
cdr3_aa: CASSPRTGSYEQYF
cdr3_nt: TGTGCCAGCAGCCCGAGGACAGGGTCGTACGAGCAGTACTTC

clone_size: NA
d_call: NA
v_call: TRBV30
j_call: TRBJ2-7
cdr3_aa: CAWARGYEQYF
cdr3_nt: TGTGCCTGGGCTAGGGGTTACGAGCAGTACTTC

clone_size: NA
d_call: TRBD2
v_call: TRBV7-8
j_call: TRBJ2-4
cdr3_aa: CASSPSGGSAKNIQYF
cdr3_nt: TGTGCCAGCAGCCCTAGCGGCGGGAGTGCCAAAAACATTCAGTACTTC

clone_size: NA
d_call: TRBD2
v_call: TRBV5-1
j_call: TRBJ2-5
cdr3_aa: CASSYRRAAGVETQYF
cdr3_nt: TGCGCCAGCAGCTATCGACGGGCCGCGGGAGTTGAGACCCAGTACTTC

clone_size: NA
d_call: TRBD1
v_call: TRBV6-5
j_call: TRBJ2-2
cdr3_aa: CASRWGQGTGELFF
cdr3_nt: TGTGCCAGCAGATGGGGACAGGGGACCGGGGAGCTGTTTTTT

clone_size: NA
d_call: TRBD1
v_call: TRBV29-1
j_call: TRBJ2-3
cdr3_aa: CSSRTGPDTQYF
cdr3_nt: TGCAGCTCTCGGACAGGGCCAGATACGCAGTATTTT

clone_size: NA
d_call: TRBD1
v_call: TRBV7-9
j_call: TRBJ1-6
cdr3_aa: CASSKGTAEASPLHF
cdr3_nt: TGTGCCAGCAGCAAAGGGACAGCTGAGGCTTCACCCCTCCACTTT

clone_size: NA
d_call: NA
v_call: TRBV19
j_call: TRBJ1-3
cdr3_aa: CASSQRARNTIYF
cdr3_nt: TGTGCCAGTAGTCAGCGGGCTCGAAACACCATATATTTT

clone_size: NA
d_call: TRBD1
v_call: TRBV5-1
j_call: TRBJ1-3
cdr3_aa: CASSSQGVLSGNTIYF
cdr3_nt: TGCGCCAGCAGCTCACAGGGGGTCCTCTCTGGAAACACCATATATTTT

clone_size: NA
d_call: TRBD2
v_call: TRBV7-3
j_call: TRBJ2-3
cdr3_aa: CASSSTGTSGNTQYF
cdr3_nt: TGTGCCAGCAGCTCAACCGGGACTAGCGGCAATACGCAGTATTTT

clone_size: NA
d_call: TRBD2
v_call: TRBV5-1
j_call: TRBJ2-3
cdr3_aa: CASSLAGLAGAGIDTQYF
cdr3_nt: TGCGCCAGCAGCTTGGCGGGACTAGCGGGAGCGGGTATAGATACGCAGTATTTT

clone_size: NA
d_call: NA
v_call: TRBV25-1
j_call: TRBJ2-7
cdr3_aa: CAASKGWEQYF
cdr3_nt: TGTGCCGCTTCAAAGGGCTGGGAGCAGTACTTC

clone_size: NA
d_call: NA
v_call: TRBV10-1
j_call: TRBJ2-5
cdr3_aa: CASNHPLKQETQYF
cdr3_nt: TGCGCCAGCAACCATCCCCTCAAGCAAGAGACCCAGTACTTC

clone_size: NA
d_call: NA
v_call: TRBV7-9
j_call: TRBJ2-5
cdr3_aa: CASSFGQQETQYF
cdr3_nt: TGTGCCAGCAGCTTTGGGCAGCAAGAGACCCAGTACTTC

clone_size: NA
d_call: TRBD1
v_call: TRBV2
j_call: TRBJ2-7
cdr3_aa: CASSRDRAAADEQYF
cdr3_nt: TGTGCCAGCAGTAGGGACAGGGCGGCCGCCGACGAGCAGTACTTC

clone_size: NA
d_call: NA
v_call: TRBV18
j_call: TRBJ1-1
cdr3_aa: CASSSDSNTEAFF
cdr3_nt: TGTGCCAGCTCATCGGACAGTAACACTGAAGCTTTCTTT

clone_size: NA
d_call: TRBD2
v_call: TRBV5-1
j_call: TRBJ2-7
cdr3_aa: CASSPLAEGREQYF
cdr3_nt: TGCGCCAGCAGCCCTCTAGCGGAAGGAAGGGAGCAGTACTTC

clone_size: NA
d_call: TRBD1
v_call: TRBV19
j_call: TRBJ2-7
cdr3_aa: CASSIGRDRGHEQYF
cdr3_nt: TGTGCCAGTAGTATCGGCCGGGACAGGGGGCACGAGCAGTACTTC

clone_size: NA
d_call: TRBD1
v_call: TRBV9
j_call: TRBJ1-1
cdr3_aa: CASSADRGTEAFF
cdr3_nt: TGTGCCAGCAGCGCGGACAGGGGAACTGAAGCTTTCTTT

clone_size: NA
d_call: NA
v_call: TRBV30
j_call: TRBJ2-3
cdr3_aa: CAWSRGPYSTDTQYF
cdr3_nt: TGTGCCTGGAGTAGGGGTCCGTATAGCACAGATACGCAGTATTTT

clone_size: NA
d_call: TRBD1
v_call: TRBV27
j_call: TRBJ1-2
cdr3_aa: CASRDDRENYGYTF
cdr3_nt: TGTGCCAGCAGGGACGACAGGGAAAACTATGGCTACACCTTC

clone_size: NA
d_call: TRBD1
v_call: TRBV27
j_call: TRBJ2-6
cdr3_aa: CASGGSGTGTSGANVLTF
cdr3_nt: TGTGCCAGCGGGGGCTCCGGGACAGGGACCTCTGGGGCCAACGTCCTGACTTTC

clone_size: few
d_call: NA
v_call: TRBV2
j_call: TRBJ1-5
cdr3_aa: CASSDFRDQPQHF
cdr3_nt: TGTGCCAGCAGTGATTTCCGGGATCAGCCCCAGCATTTT

clone_size: NA
d_call: TRBD2
v_call: TRBV7-9
j_call: TRBJ2-1
cdr3_aa: CASSLGASGYNEQFF
cdr3_nt: TGTGCCAGCAGCTTAGGCGCTAGCGGATACAATGAGCAGTTCTTC

clone_size: NA
d_call: TRBD1
v_call: TRBV27
j_call: TRBJ2-7
cdr3_aa: CASSPSYGQGYEQYF
cdr3_nt: TGTGCCAGCAGCCCATCGTACGGACAGGGCTACGAGCAGTACTTC

clone_size: NA
d_call: NA
v_call: TRBV5-4
j_call: TRBJ2-6
cdr3_aa: CASSAGTPPGANVLTF
cdr3_nt: TGTGCCAGCAGCGCCGGGACCCCGCCCGGGGCCAACGTCCTGACTTTC

clone_size: NA
d_call: NA
v_call: TRBV15
j_call: TRBJ2-5
cdr3_aa: CATSRAAAETQYF
cdr3_nt: TGTGCCACCAGCAGGGCAGCGGCTGAGACCCAGTACTTC

clone_size: NA
d_call: NA
v_call: TRBV11-3
j_call: TRBJ1-1
cdr3_aa: CASSLGANTEAFF
cdr3_nt: TGTGCCAGCAGCTTAGGGGCGAACACTGAAGCTTTCTTT

clone_size: NA
d_call: TRBD1
v_call: TRBV5-1
j_call: TRBJ2-5
cdr3_aa: CASSLPGQDQETQYF
cdr3_nt: TGCGCCAGCAGCTTACCAGGACAGGACCAAGAGACCCAGTACTTC

clone_size: NA
d_call: TRBD1
v_call: TRBV19
j_call: TRBJ1-2
cdr3_aa: CASSLVPGTGVGYTF
cdr3_nt: TGTGCCAGTAGTCTAGTTCCCGGGACAGGAGTTGGCTACACCTTC

clone_size: NA
d_call: NA
v_call: TRBV21-1
j_call: TRBJ2-7
cdr3_aa: CASSKEVTSGSLHEQYF
cdr3_nt: TGTGCCAGCAGCAAAGAGGTGACTAGCGGGAGTCTACACGAGCAGTACTTC

clone_size: NA
d_call: NA
v_call: TRBV7-3
j_call: TRBJ1-5
cdr3_aa: CASSQNRGLNEGQPQHF
cdr3_nt: TGTGCCAGCAGCCAAAACCGGGGCCTGAATGAAGGTCAGCCCCAGCATTTT

clone_size: NA
d_call: NA
v_call: TRBV2
j_call: TRBJ2-3
cdr3_aa: CARGGASTDTQYF
cdr3_nt: TGTGCCAGGGGGGGGGCGTCCACAGATACGCAGTATTTT